These T cell receptor beta chains were read from a single sample in a study of T cell repertoires in cytomegalovirus infection. TCRdb re-analysed the reads in MiXCR, keeping a single row per CDR3 protein. The sample carries 150,000 to 160,000 distinct CDR3 sequences, less than 25% recorded once. Sequences were obtained from PBMCs. The receptor source for this set is a human donor in good health (CMV status not recorded). Some clones in this sample may be carry-over from other donors' samples. Both conserved end residues are part of each CDR3. The D gene is left open where the match is weak. A clone size is listed for some rows: how often the clone was seen (once, few, many), or a class if it is expanded.

J gene: TRBJ1-1
D gene: -
clone size: many
V gene: TRBV7-3
CDR3 protein: CASGPDRTEAFF
CDR3 DNA: TGTGCCAGCGGACCCGACCGCACTGAAGCTTTCTTT

J gene: TRBJ2-7
D gene: -
clone size: -
V gene: TRBV20-1
CDR3 protein: CSARDDYSYEQYF
CDR3 DNA: TGCAGTGCTAGAGACGACTACAGCTACGAGCAGTACTTC

J gene: TRBJ2-5
D gene: -
clone size: few
V gene: TRBV12-3/TRBV12-4
CDR3 protein: CASSLKKGPLRVETQYF
CDR3 DNA: TGTGCCAGCAGTTTAAAAAAAGGGCCATTAAGGGTAGAGACCCAGTACTTC

J gene: TRBJ2-3
D gene: -
clone size: many
V gene: TRBV7-6
CDR3 protein: CASSLTTPTDTQYF
CDR3 DNA: TGTGCCAGCAGCTTAACGACTCCCACAGATACGCAGTATTTT

J gene: TRBJ2-7
D gene: -
clone size: -
V gene: TRBV18
CDR3 protein: CASSPAGAGYEQYF
CDR3 DNA: TGTGCCAGCTCACCCGCCGGGGCAGGTTACGAGCAGTACTTC

J gene: TRBJ1-1
D gene: -
clone size: -
V gene: TRBV7-6
CDR3 protein: CASSSGRKNTEAFF
CDR3 DNA: TGTGCCAGCAGTTCCGGGAGAAAGAACACTGAAGCTTTCTTT

J gene: TRBJ2-7
D gene: -
clone size: -
V gene: TRBV12-3/TRBV12-4
CDR3 protein: CASSLGLQGSYEQYF
CDR3 DNA: TGTGCCAGCAGTTTAGGGCTACAAGGCTCCTACGAGCAGTACTTC

J gene: TRBJ2-5
D gene: -
clone size: few
V gene: TRBV5-1
CDR3 protein: CASSLGPEQETQYF
CDR3 DNA: TGCGCCAGCAGCTTGGGCCCGGAGCAGGAGACCCAGTACTTC

J gene: TRBJ2-7
D gene: -
clone size: few
V gene: TRBV20-1
CDR3 protein: CSARAPGENEQYF
CDR3 DNA: TGCAGTGCTAGAGCCCCAGGGGAAAACGAGCAGTACTTC

J gene: TRBJ1-1
D gene: -
clone size: few
V gene: TRBV7-9
CDR3 protein: CASSLFQGRTTEAFF
CDR3 DNA: TGTGCCAGCAGCTTATTCCAGGGGAGGACCACTGAAGCTTTCTTT

J gene: TRBJ2-1
D gene: TRBD2
clone size: few
V gene: TRBV7-4
CDR3 protein: CASSLGSGGGDEQFF
CDR3 DNA: TGTGCCAGCAGCTTAGGGTCGGGAGGGGGAGACGAGCAGTTCTTC

J gene: TRBJ2-7
D gene: TRBD1
clone size: few
V gene: TRBV7-9
CDR3 protein: CASSSPGQLYEQYF
CDR3 DNA: TGTGCCAGCAGTTCGCCGGGACAGCTCTACGAGCAGTACTTC

J gene: TRBJ1-1
D gene: TRBD1
clone size: many
V gene: TRBV27
CDR3 protein: CASSRPGQGEAEAFF
CDR3 DNA: TGTGCCAGCAGTCGTCCGGGACAGGGTGAAGCTGAAGCTTTCTTT

J gene: TRBJ2-3
D gene: TRBD2
clone size: many
V gene: TRBV7-2
CDR3 protein: CASSRQGLAGGPADTQYF
CDR3 DNA: TGTGCCAGCAGCCGCCAGGGACTAGCGGGGGGGCCCGCAGATACGCAGTATTTT

J gene: TRBJ2-2
D gene: TRBD1
clone size: few
V gene: TRBV2
CDR3 protein: CASSYSGQGADTGELFF
CDR3 DNA: TGTGCCAGCAGTTACTCAGGACAGGGGGCAGACACCGGGGAGCTGTTTTTT

J gene: TRBJ2-7
D gene: -
clone size: many
V gene: TRBV11-2
CDR3 protein: CASSRGGLSSYEQYF
CDR3 DNA: TGTGCCAGCAGCCGAGGGGGACTTAGCTCCTACGAGCAGTACTTC

J gene: TRBJ2-7
D gene: TRBD2
clone size: -
V gene: TRBV20-1
CDR3 protein: CSVSVPLGLAGYEQYF
CDR3 DNA: TGCAGTGTCAGCGTACCGTTGGGACTAGCGGGGTACGAGCAGTACTTC

J gene: TRBJ1-6
D gene: -
clone size: -
V gene: TRBV29-1
CDR3 protein: CSAFPLHF
CDR3 DNA: TGCAGCGCATTTCCCCTCCACTTT

J gene: TRBJ1-1
D gene: -
clone size: few
V gene: TRBV12-3/TRBV12-4
CDR3 protein: CASSSLRGNTEAFF
CDR3 DNA: TGTGCCAGCAGTTCCCTCCGAGGGAACACTGAAGCTTTCTTT

J gene: TRBJ1-1
D gene: -
clone size: few
V gene: TRBV5-1
CDR3 protein: CASSLSATELEAFF
CDR3 DNA: TGCGCCAGCAGCTTGTCAGCGACAGAGTTAGAAGCTTTCTTT

J gene: TRBJ2-7
D gene: -
clone size: -
V gene: TRBV6-1
CDR3 protein: CASSDPYRQYEQYF
CDR3 DNA: TGTGCCAGCAGTGACCCGTACCGGCAATACGAGCAGTACTTC

J gene: TRBJ2-7
D gene: -
clone size: many
V gene: TRBV28
CDR3 protein: CASSLGASAYEQYF
CDR3 DNA: TGTGCCAGCAGTTTAGGCGCTTCCGCCTACGAGCAGTACTTC

J gene: TRBJ2-5
D gene: TRBD2
clone size: -
V gene: TRBV12-3/TRBV12-4
CDR3 protein: CASKGLAGGPGQETQYF
CDR3 DNA: TGTGCCAGCAAAGGCCTAGCGGGGGGGCCGGGTCAAGAGACCCAGTACTTC

J gene: TRBJ2-3
D gene: TRBD2
clone size: few
V gene: TRBV6-5
CDR3 protein: CASSAPASGAGSQYF
CDR3 DNA: TGTGCCAGCAGTGCCCCGGCTAGCGGGGCCGGATCGCAGTATTTT

J gene: TRBJ2-7
D gene: TRBD1
clone size: -
V gene: TRBV27
CDR3 protein: CASSYGTGSSYEQYF
CDR3 DNA: TGTGCCAGCAGTTATGGGACAGGGTCCTCCTACGAGCAGTACTTC

J gene: TRBJ1-2
D gene: TRBD1
clone size: once
V gene: TRBV12-3/TRBV12-4
CDR3 protein: CASSPGGTGAYVYTF
CDR3 DNA: TGTGCCAGCAGCCCTGGGGGGACAGGGGCATATGTCTACACCTTC

J gene: TRBJ1-2
D gene: -
clone size: few
V gene: TRBV20-1
CDR3 protein: CSAPVGANYGYTF
CDR3 DNA: TGCAGTGCCCCGGTGGGAGCTAACTATGGCTACACCTTC

J gene: TRBJ2-2
D gene: -
clone size: -
V gene: TRBV7-8
CDR3 protein: CASSILRATNTGELFF
CDR3 DNA: TGTGCCAGCAGCATACTTAGGGCTACGAACACCGGGGAGCTGTTTTTT

J gene: TRBJ1-1
D gene: -
clone size: -
V gene: TRBV6-6
CDR3 protein: CASRFRGADTEAFF
CDR3 DNA: TGTGCCAGCAGGTTCAGGGGCGCGGACACTGAAGCTTTCTTT

J gene: TRBJ2-1
D gene: TRBD2
clone size: -
V gene: TRBV7-9
CDR3 protein: CASSFRGGEGYNEQFF
CDR3 DNA: TGTGCCAGCAGCTTTCGCGGGGGGGAGGGCTACAATGAGCAGTTCTTC